One sample yielded the 32 T cell receptor beta chains listed below, sequenced in a study of regulatory T cells in long-lasting Graves disease. Time point noted: newly diagnosed GD, antithyroid drugs for less than 3 months. Researchers made the TCR library from RNA that was extracted from PBMCs. Building the TCR beta libraries relied on iRepertoire HTBI primers, and CDR3 regions underwent Arm-PCR. TCRdb reprocessed the multiplex PCR reads with MiXCR, giving one entry per CDR3 protein. The table includes a few hundred thousand distinct CDR3 sequences, around 20% detected once. Sequenced material: peripheral blood mononuclear cells (PBMCs), taken at new diagnosis, from a patient treated with antithyroid drugs. The receptor source for this set is a female donor with Graves disease.

The V and J genes are TRBV20-1 and TRBJ1-5; D is uncertain. CDR3 size: 14 residues. Germline V gives CDR1 DFQATT, CDR2 SNEGSKA (reference sequence). V was clipped by 6 bases and J by 0 bases, with 12 bases between them. CDR3 amino acids: CSATTQHSNQPQHF. The DNA of the CDR3 is TGCAGTGCCACGACTCAGCATAGCAATCAGCCCCAGCATTTT.

In its sample, this clonotype was seen many times. This chain connects TRBV6-1 to TRBJ1-1; no reliable D call. The germline CDR1 and CDR2 sequences are MNHNS and SASEGT. CDR3 length: 14 residues. Trimming removed 1 base from V and 0 bases from J, with 6 bases in between. The CDR3 DNA reads TGTGCCAGCAGTGAAGGGTCGGTGAACACTGAAGCTTTCTTT. Amino acids: CASSEGSVNTEAFF.

With regard to this clonotype: Sequence at one end of the junction differs from germline and may be a read error. The V call is TRBV25-1, the J call TRBJ2-5; 9 positions match TRBD1. This CDR3 has 15 amino acids. Germline loops: CDR1 MGHDK, CDR2 SYGVNS. CDR3 coding DNA: TGTGCCAGCAGTGAATCGGGGGGACAGGGCCGGGCCCAGCACTTC. Translated: CASSESGGQGRAQHF.

This clonotype was detected many times. The V call is TRBV18, the J call TRBJ2-5; maybe TRBD1 (5 bases). This CDR3 has 15 amino acids. Germline V gives CDR1 KGHSH, CDR2 LQKENI. The V and J ends lost 2 bases and 5 bases respectively, with 15 bases between them. The CDR3 DNA sequence: TGTGCCAGCTCACCATCTCAGGGTAGGACGGAGACCCAGTACTTC. Protein: CASSPSQGRTETQYF.

This clonotype was counted only a few times. A much larger clone is a single base away; this may be a read error. The chain is built from TRBV7-9 and TRBJ2-7, with D uncertain. This CDR3 has 11 amino acids. Trimming removed 8 bases from V and 3 bases from J, with 8 bases in between. Germline V gives CDR1 SEHNR, CDR2 FQNEAQ (reference sequence). CDR3 sequence: CASGWCYEQYF. For the CDR3, the DNA is TGTGCCAGCGGGTGGTGCTACGAGCAGTACTTC.

This clonotype has only a few counts. Here the CDR3 DNA reads TGTGCCAGCAGCTTAGAGGTGGGAGCGGCCGGGGAGCTGTTTTTT. Its translation: CASSLEVGAAGELFF. The rearrangement links TRBV7-2 to TRBJ2-2, with D maybe TRBD2 (5 bases). V gave up 1 base and J gave up 6 bases, with 12 bases separating them. The V gene's germline CDR1 is SGHTA and CDR2 FQGNSA. This CDR3 has 15 residues.

The chain combines TRBV6-5 with TRBJ2-2, with 8 bases fitting TRBD1. With V trimmed by 0 bases and J by 10 bases, 10 bases remained unmatched. Looked up from germline, CDR1 is MNHEY and CDR2 is SVGAGI. There are 16 residues in the CDR3. The CDR3: CASSYSSARGHVELFF. CDR3 in DNA: TGTGCCAGCAGTTACTCGAGCGCCAGGGGGCATGTGGAGCTGTTTTTT.

This clonotype has ten or more counts. The chain has TRBV12-3 or TRBV12-4 and TRBJ1-1; TRBD1 aligns across 7 bases. J was trimmed by 5 bases and V by 4 bases; bases with no gene match: 10. This CDR3 spans 15 amino acids. DNA of the CDR3: TGTGCCAGCAGTTCCCCCAGGGGGGGGGCGACTGAAGCTTTCTTT. Translation gives CASSSPRGGATEAFF.

V is TRBV2 and J is TRBJ1-1; a weak D match, TRBD1 (5 bases). Germline lookup yields CDR1 SNHLY and CDR2 FYNNEI. Trimming removed 4 bases at V and 4 bases at J, with 10 bases between. This CDR3 is built from 13 residues. The CDR3 protein is CASSGGKRTEAFF. In nucleotides, the CDR3 is TGTGCCAGCAGTGGGGGGAAGCGCACTGAAGCTTTCTTT.

This clonotype appeared many times. This may be a read error: a much more frequent sequence differs by one nucleotide. The chain couples TRBV7-3 to TRBJ1-1; 7 positions match TRBD1. Germline CDR1 and CDR2: SGHTA and FQGTGA. J lost 1 base, V lost 5 bases, and 4 bases had no gene match. CDR3 length: 14 residues. CDR3 protein: CASSPQGRNTEAFF. The DNA of the CDR3 is TGTGCCAGCAGCCCACAGGGGAGGAACACTGAAGCTTTCTTT.

In regard to this clonotype: Germline and junction disagree at one end, which may indicate a read error. The rearrangement joins TRBV3-1 to TRBJ2-2, with TRBD2 matching 12 bases. The CDR3 totals 16 residues. Germline V gene lookup returns CDR1 LGHDT and CDR2 YNNKEL (reference sequence). Written as DNA, the CDR3 is TGTGCCAGCAGCCCCACTAGCGGGGGGTTCACCGGGGAGCTGCTTTTT. It translates to CASSPTSGGFTGELLF.

This clonotype has at least ten counts. The chain links TRBV12-3 or TRBV12-4 to TRBJ2-3; TRBD1 is a possible D gene (5 bases). V was trimmed by 10 bases and J by 4 bases, leaving 18 bases between them. This CDR3 contains 14 residues. The CDR3 is CATTRGSNPDTQYF. The CDR3, as DNA: TGTGCCACCACAAGGGGATCTAATCCAGATACGCAGTATTTT.

Concerning this clonotype itself: A read error may be the cause here, since a much bigger clone is one base away. The chain joins TRBV20-1 to TRBJ2-5, with TRBD1 as a possible D gene (5 bases). Germline V CDR1 and CDR2: DFQATT, SNEGSKA (reference sequence). CDR3 length: 16 residues. CDR3 region: CSAGDGTSGAQETQYF. Here the CDR3 DNA reads TGCAGTGCTGGAGACGGCACATCTGGGGCCCAAGAGACCCAGTACTTC.

This clonotype was found a few times. V usage is TRBV27 and J usage is TRBJ2-3; D perhaps matches TRBD2 (7 bases). Trimming stripped 2 bases from V and 2 bases from J, with 11 bases between. The CDR3 sequence is 15 residues long. Germline V gene data show CDR1 as MNHEY and CDR2 as SMNVEV (reference sequence). The CDR3 nucleotides read TGTGCCAGCAGTTTAAGGGGGGGGGACACAGATACGCAGTATTTT. Translated, it gives CASSLRGGDTDTQYF.

This clonotype has just a few counts. The chain joins TRBV5-4 to TRBJ1-1; D gene uncertain. Trimming left V 0 bases short and J 1 base short, with 7 bases between. The CDR3 has 14 amino acids. Germline V lookup: CDR1 SGHNT, CDR2 YYREEE (reference sequence). The CDR3 coding sequence is TGTGCCAGCAGCTTGGCTCGGGGGAACACTGAAGCTTTCTTT. Translated: CASSLARGNTEAFF.

This clonotype was observed a few times. The chain joins TRBV11-2 to TRBJ1-1, with D hard to call. V gave up 4 bases and J gave up 4 bases, with 10 bases separating them. CDR1 is SGHAT, CDR2 FQNNGV, per germline. The CDR3 is 13 amino acids. The CDR3 DNA sequence: TGTGCCAGCAGCTGGGGTACCGGCACTGAAGCTTTCTTT. Protein sequence: CASSWGTGTEAFF.

This clonotype was seen ten or more times. The chain links TRBV10-3 to TRBJ2-7; a possible D gene is TRBD1 (5 bases). The CDR3 length is 14 residues. V lost 10 bases and J 0 bases, leaving 16 bases between the germline ends. Per the germline V gene, CDR1 is ENHRY and CDR2 is SYGVKD. The CDR3 region is CATTNRQHSYEQYF. For the CDR3, the DNA is TGTGCCACGACGAACAGACAGCACTCCTACGAGCAGTACTTC.

This clonotype was recorded many times. V is TRBV27 and J is TRBJ2-3, with 13 bases matching TRBD2. This CDR3 comprises 19 residues. In germline, CDR1 is MNHEY, CDR2 SMNVEV (reference sequence). With V trimmed by 5 bases and J by 0 bases, 11 bases remained unmatched. In DNA, the CDR3 is TGTGCCAGCAGTAGAGCCGGGACTAGCGGGGACGGCAGCACAGATACGCAGTATTTT. Encoded protein: CASSRAGTSGDGSTDTQYF.

A remark on this clonotype: This sequence is one base from a far larger clone and is likely a read error. The J gene is TRBJ2-5, the V gene TRBV7-2, with D maybe TRBD2 (5 bases). The CDR3 is 16 residues long. The germline CDR1 and CDR2 sequences are SGHTA and FQGNSA. Trimming stripped 5 bases from V and 1 base from J, with 17 bases between. DNA of the CDR3: TGTGCCAGCAGCCTCGACCCGGGGAAGGCCCAAGAGACCCAGTACTTC. Protein: CASSLDPGKAQETQYF.

The table lists this clonotype with many counts. Here the CDR3 reads CASSDMGATNEKLFF. The CDR3 nucleotides read TGTGCCAGCAGTGATATGGGGGCAACTAATGAAAAACTGTTTTTT. The rearrangement links TRBV2 to TRBJ1-4, with D maybe TRBD1 (5 bases). The germline V and J ends were trimmed by 3 bases and 0 bases, with 8 bases remaining between them. Germline V gene sequence: CDR1 SNHLY, CDR2 FYNNEI. The CDR3 has 15 amino acids.

This clonotype was seen ten or more times. The chain carries TRBV29-1 and TRBJ2-7; TRBD2 is a possible D gene (5 bases). The CDR3 is 13 residues long. Per germline, CDR1 SQVTM and CDR2 ANQGSEA. Trimming removed 6 bases from V and 6 bases from J, with 18 bases in between. CDR3 residues: CSVTTGFSLEQYF. The CDR3 region has the DNA TGCAGCGTGACCACGGGGTTCTCTCTCGAGCAGTACTTC.

The rearrangement joins TRBV18 to TRBJ1-1; D not certain. Germline loops: CDR1 KGHSH, CDR2 LQKENI. The CDR3 has 15 residues. V lost 6 bases and J 6 bases, leaving 20 bases between the germline ends. This chain's CDR3 is CASSPCEWIDAEAFF. CDR3 DNA: TGTGCCAGCTCCCCCTGCGAGTGGATCGACGCTGAAGCTTTCTTT.

This clonotype occurred many times. This sequence joins TRBV20-1 and TRBJ2-1; D gene ambiguous. Per the germline V gene, CDR1 is DFQATT and CDR2 is SNEGSKA (reference sequence). The CDR3 covers 13 residues. Trimming took 0 bases from V and 9 from J, leaving 12 bases between them. CDR3: CSARDRRTVEQFF. CDR3 DNA sequence: TGCAGTGCTAGAGACCGCCGGACGGTTGAGCAGTTCTTC.

V is TRBV20-1 and J is TRBJ1-5, with TRBD1 matching over 9 bases. Trimming cost V 6 bases and J 6 bases; bases outside gene matches: 6. The CDR3 covers 13 residues. Germline CDR1 reads DFQATT; CDR2 reads SNEGSKA (reference sequence). CDR3 DNA sequence: TGCAGTGCACAGGGGGCTACGGTTCAGCCCCAGCATTTT. This translates into CSAQGATVQPQHF.

This clonotype was found many times. The chain has TRBV3-1 and TRBJ2-1; TRBD2 is a possible D gene (6 bases). The germline gives CDR1 LGHDT, CDR2 YNNKEL (reference sequence). V was clipped by 1 base and J by 8 bases, with 12 bases between them. This CDR3 is 14 amino acids long. The CDR3 bases are TGTGCCAGCAGCCAAGTGGGCGCTAGCGATGAGCAGTTCTTC. It encodes CASSQVGASDEQFF.

This clonotype was recorded at least ten times. The chain carries TRBV20-1 and TRBJ2-5; D call uncertain. Deletions cut 0 bases from V and 1 base from J, with 6 bases between. The germline V gene has CDR1 DFQATT and CDR2 SNEGSKA (reference sequence). The CDR3 has 13 amino acids. CDR3 DNA sequence: TGCAGTGCTAGAGACCCAGGCCAAGAGACCCAGTACTTC. Translated: CSARDPGQETQYF.

The chain joins TRBV20-1 to TRBJ1-1; TRBD1 agrees at 8 bases. The V gene's germline CDR1 is DFQATT and CDR2 SNEGSKA (reference sequence). The junction had 11 bases not matched to a gene; V was cut back by 0 bases and J by 11 bases. The CDR3 is 14 amino acids. This CDR3 is CSARDLGQGRSAFF. The DNA of the CDR3 is TGCAGTGCTAGAGACCTCGGACAGGGTAGGTCGGCTTTCTTT.

There are a few counts of this clonotype. The chain has TRBV28 and TRBJ1-6; D gene unclear. The CDR3 loop spans 15 amino acids. Per germline, CDR1 MDHEN and CDR2 SYDVKM. V shed 2 bases and J shed 8 bases, with 13 bases lying between them. CDR3 sequence (DNA): TGTGCCAGCAGTTTAGCCGGAGCCTACTATTCACCCCTCCACTTT. Translation gives CASSLAGAYYSPLHF.

The rearrangement uses TRBV28 and TRBJ2-7, with D possibly called TRBD1 or TRBD2 (5 bases each). V was shortened by 5 bases and J by 9 bases, with 23 bases between the two germline ends. The germline gives CDR1 MDHEN, CDR2 SYDVKM. This CDR3 is built from 15 residues. In DNA form, the CDR3 reads TGTGCCAGCAGTCCTGGGGACGGGCCTTCGGACGGGCAGTACTTC. Translating gives CASSPGDGPSDGQYF.

This clonotype was counted many times. The chain carries TRBV6-2 or TRBV6-3 and TRBJ2-3, with D possibly matching TRBD2 (5 bases). Per germline, CDR1 MNHEY and CDR2 SVGEGT. The V end lost 6 bases, the J end lost 2 bases, and 15 bases lay between the germline ends. The CDR3 is made up of 15 amino acids. CDR3 sequence (DNA): TGTGCCAGCAGAGGCAGCGGAACTTTCACAGATACGCAGTATTTT. Translated, it gives CASRGSGTFTDTQYF.

The sample holds many counts of this clonotype. The CDR3 sequence is CASSFAGGSSPLHF. The DNA of the CDR3 is TGTGCCAGCAGTTTTGCGGGCGGCAGCTCACCCCTCCACTTT. The J gene is TRBJ1-6, the V gene TRBV12-3 or TRBV12-4, with unresolved D. This CDR3 has 14 amino acids. V was trimmed by 3 bases and J by 10 bases, leaving 13 bases between them.

This clonotype showed up many times. The chain joins TRBV7-8 to TRBJ2-3; D is unresolved. CDR1 SGHVS and CDR2 FQNEAQ come from the germline V gene. V shed 5 bases and J shed 6 bases, with 15 bases lying between them. The CDR3 has 14 amino acids. CDR3 protein: CASSRVLKDDTQYF. DNA for the CDR3: TGTGCCAGCAGCCGGGTTCTAAAGGACGATACGCAGTATTTT.